This T cell receptor (beta chain) was profiled in a study of T cells expressing NK-cell markers. Study results and caveats: In a handful of donors, dominant clonotypes made up about 25-60.1% of CD3+CD56-NKG2C+ cells.

Germline CDR1 and CDR2: SGHRS and YFSETQ. The CDR3 has 12 residues. For this clonotype: Its matching antigen is unknown.

No DNA is given; TCRdb re-called the 5' RACE reads and lists each CDR3 protein once. This table lists approximately 170,000 distinct CDR3 sequences. The chain couples TRBV5-1 to TRBJ1-1; TCRdb gives TRBD1 as the D gene, but with no DNA this cannot be confirmed. This clonotype was obtained from a man between 18 and 69 years old in good health. Sequencing was done on a sample of blood T cells: a sorted CD56 or NKG2C T cell subset, CD4+ or CD8+ T cells, or bulk PBMC T cells (not recorded which). This CDR3 is CASSLVGGLAFF.